Below are 30 T cell receptor beta chains sequenced from a single sample in a study of T cell responses to AZD1222 COVID-19 vaccine. TCRdb keeps only in-frame clones here, not all; method: immunoSEQ multiplex PCR. The table lists 150,000 to 200,000 clones, 85% to 95% of them singletons. The specimen was peripheral blood, collected 28 days after the second AZD1222 dose. Every receptor here comes from an adult who received the AZD1222 COVID-19 vaccine.

This chain links TRBV5-1 with TRBJ1-2; TRBD1 agrees at 7 bases. Trimming removed 4 bases from V and 5 bases from J; junction bases left unmatched: 5. The germline CDR1 and CDR2 sequences are SGHRS and YFSETQ. This CDR3 spans 13 amino acids. The CDR3 DNA sequence: TGCGCCAGCAGCAGGGACAGCGAGTATGGCTACACCTTC. Its translation is CASSRDSEYGYTF.

CDR3 in amino acids: CASSRGEGNTEAFF. As DNA, the CDR3 is TGCGCCAGCAGCAGAGGGGAAGGTAACACTGAAGCTTTCTTT. The genes are TRBV5-1 and TRBJ1-1, with D possibly being TRBD1 (5 bases). V lost 4 bases and J lost 2, with 12 bases in between. Germline V lookup: CDR1 SGHRS, CDR2 YFSETQ. This CDR3 spans 14 amino acids.

The rearrangement joins TRBV7-2 to TRBJ2-7, with a possible D match to TRBD1 (6 bases). The CDR3 is 15 residues long. The germline V and J ends were trimmed by 1 base and 4 bases, with 14 bases remaining between them. CDR1 is SGHTA and CDR2 is FQGNSA in the germline V gene. CDR3 sequence (DNA): TGTGCCAGCAGCTTAGAGGCGGACAGCCCTTACGAGCAGTACTTC. Encoded protein: CASSLEADSPYEQYF.

The rearrangement uses TRBV6-5 and TRBJ1-1, with D perhaps matching TRBD1 (6 bases). The CDR3 is 14 residues long. Trimming removed 6 bases from V and 4 bases from J, with 15 bases in between. Germline assignment: CDR1 MNHEY and CDR2 SVGAGI. CDR3 amino acids: CASRRGGAVTEAFF. The DNA of the CDR3 is TGTGCCAGCAGGCGAGGGGGGGCGGTCACTGAAGCTTTCTTT.

Only one count was recorded for this clone. The J gene is TRBJ2-1, the V gene TRBV4-2, with TRBD2 matching over 7 bases. With V trimmed by 1 base and J by 6 bases, 6 bases remained unmatched. Germline CDR1 and CDR2: LGHNA and YNFKEQ. CDR3 length: 15 amino acids. The CDR3 spells CASSQVEAGSNEQFF. The CDR3 DNA reads as TGTGCCAGCAGCCAAGTTGAAGCGGGAAGCAATGAGCAGTTCTTC.

This chain's CDR3 is CASDSGTGFYGYTF. The CDR3 DNA is TGTGCCAGCGACTCCGGGACAGGGTTTTATGGCTACACCTTC. The chain links TRBV28 to TRBJ1-2; 9 bases are a match to TRBD1. With 8 bases clipped from V and 5 bases from J, the junction kept 9 bases outside the gene matches. The CDR3 is 14 residues long. The V gene's germline CDR1 is MDHEN and CDR2 SYDVKM.

The chain is built from TRBV7-9 and TRBJ1-4; 8 bases match TRBD1. CDR1 SEHNR and CDR2 FQNEAQ come from the germline V gene (reference sequence). This CDR3 region has 17 residues. With V trimmed by 5 bases and J by 0 bases, 8 bases remained unmatched. The CDR3 DNA reads as TGTGCCAGCAGCCCCCACGGACAGGGCGCAACTAATGAAAAACTGTTTTTT. This sequence encodes CASSPHGQGATNEKLFF.

This chain links TRBV30 with TRBJ2-5, with 7 bases aligning to TRBD2. J gave up 5 bases and V 1 base, and 7 bases lay outside the gene matches. Germline CDR1 reads GTSNPN; CDR2 reads SVGIG (reference sequence). This CDR3 region has 14 residues. The CDR3 region has the DNA TGTGCCTGGAGTGGAGCGGGGTTAGGCGAGACCCAGTACTTC. This sequence encodes CAWSGAGLGETQYF.

The genes are TRBV5-1 and TRBJ2-7, with a tentative D call TRBD2 (5 bases). The CDR3 is 13 residues long. Germline CDR1 and CDR2: SGHRS and YFSETQ. With 4 bases removed from V and 5 bases from J, the gap between germline ends came to 13 bases. The CDR3 bases are TGCGCCAGCAGCAAAATCGGGGAGAACGAGCAGTACTTC. Its translation: CASSKIGENEQYF. Together with reference TRBV5-1 and TRBJ2-7, the CDR3 gives the full variable domain: KAGVTQTPRYLIKTRGQQVTLSCSPISGHRSVSWYQQTPGQGLQFLFEYFSETQRNKGNFPGRFSGRQFSNSRSEMNVSTLELGDSALYLCASSKIGENEQYFGPGTRLTVT.

The V gene is TRBV5-5, the J gene TRBJ2-2, with D unclear. This CDR3 comprises 15 residues. Germline assignment: CDR1 SGHKS and CDR2 YYEKEE (reference sequence). V dropped 6 bases and J dropped 4 bases, with 16 bases sitting between them. The CDR3 DNA follows: TGTGCCAGCAACCTGGCTCCTACGACCACCGGGGAGCTGTTTTTT. This translates into CASNLAPTTTGELFF.

This chain connects TRBV18 to TRBJ1-1, with D unclear. The CDR3 is 12 residues long. Looked up from germline, CDR1 is KGHSH and CDR2 is LQKENI. The V and J ends lost 6 bases and 7 bases respectively, with 12 bases between them. The CDR3, as DNA: TGTGCCAGCTCCCACGGGGATATTGAAGCTTTCTTT. Translating it yields CASSHGDIEAFF. The full variable domain, its missing parts supplied by reference TRBV18 and TRBJ1-1, is NAGVMQNPRHLVRRRGQEARLRCSPMKGHSHVYWYRQLPEEGLKFMVYLQKENIIDESGMPKERFSAEFPKEGPSILRIQQVVRGDSAAYFCASSHGDIEAFFGQGTRLTVV.

The sample holds one count of this clone. The rearrangement links TRBV27 to TRBJ2-1, with 11 nucleotides matching TRBD2. This CDR3 is built from 16 residues. J lost 5 bases, V lost 6 bases, and 9 bases had no gene match. Germline assignment: CDR1 MNHEY and CDR2 SMNVEV (reference sequence). The DNA of the CDR3 is TGTGCCAGCAGACCCAGGACTAGCGGGTTTCACAATGAGCAGTTCTTC. It encodes CASRPRTSGFHNEQFF.

The genes are TRBV29-1 and TRBJ1-2; D gene ambiguous. Germline V gene data show CDR1 as SQVTM and CDR2 as ANQGSEA. The CDR3 is 13 amino acids. V lost 5 bases and J lost 7, with 17 bases in between. CDR3 in DNA: TGCAGCGTTTCGTTGACCGTAACTACTGGCTACACCTTC. It encodes CSVSLTVTTGYTF. Full variable domain (rest looked up from reference TRBV29-1 and TRBJ1-2): SAVISQKPSRDICQRGTSLTIQCQVDSQVTMMFWYRQQPGQSLTLIATANQGSEATYESGFVIDKFPISRPNLTFSTLTVSNMSPEDSSIYLCSVSLTVTTGYTFGSGTRLTVV.

This clone was picked up one time. The chain has TRBV18 and TRBJ1-4; no clear D gene. This CDR3 region has 17 residues. Germline CDR1 is KGHSH and CDR2 is LQKENI. V lost 6 bases, J lost 3 bases, and 20 bases lay in between. DNA for the CDR3: TGTGCCAGCTCCCGTGGTAGGGCAGGACCTTCTAATGAAAAACTGTTTTTT. Residues: CASSRGRAGPSNEKLFF.

CDR3 amino acids: CASSTGAGNEQFF. CDR3 coding DNA: TGTGCCAGCAGTACAGGGGCGGGCAATGAGCAGTTCTTC. The rearrangement links TRBV6-5 to TRBJ2-1, with 7 nucleotides matching TRBD1. V shed 5 bases and J 6 bases; nucleotides not matched to a gene: 4. This CDR3 has 13 amino acids. From germline, CDR1 is MNHEY and CDR2 SVGAGI.

This sequence joins TRBV11-2 and TRBJ2-1; the match to TRBD1 covers 9 bases. The CDR3 extends over 15 amino acids. Germline loops: CDR1 SGHAT, CDR2 FQNNGV. The J segment lost 9 bases and the V segment lost 4 bases, leaving 10 bases of the junction unmatched. This chain's CDR3 is CASSSEGTGWGEQFF. The CDR3 DNA sequence: TGTGCCAGCAGCTCCGAGGGGACAGGGTGGGGTGAGCAGTTCTTC.

This sequence joins TRBV10-1 and TRBJ2-7; TRBD1 is a possible D gene (5 bases). The CDR3 is 14 residues long. Per germline, CDR1 WNHNN and CDR2 SYGVQD (reference sequence). Deletions cut 4 bases from V and 5 bases from J, with 15 bases between. Here the CDR3 reads CASSVDMAPNEQYF. The CDR3 bases are TGCGCCAGCAGTGTGGACATGGCCCCGAACGAGCAGTACTTC.

This chain uses TRBV10-3 with TRBJ2-3, with 7 bases that match TRBD2. Germline trimming cut 10 bases from V and 1 base from J; bases unmatched to any gene: 11. This CDR3 spans 15 amino acids. Germline values: CDR1 ENHRY, CDR2 SYGVKD. This chain's CDR3 is CATAIGGSGTDTQYF. In DNA form, the CDR3 reads TGTGCCACCGCTATAGGCGGGAGCGGCACAGATACGCAGTATTTT.

The chain couples TRBV2 to TRBJ2-1; D is ambiguous. V shed 1 base and J shed 7 bases, with 14 bases lying between them. CDR1 and CDR2 from the germline V gene are SNHLY and FYNNEI. The CDR3 length is 15 residues. The CDR3: CASSEDSQRENEQFF. In DNA, the CDR3 is TGTGCCAGCAGTGAAGATTCACAACGAGAGAATGAGCAGTTCTTC.

The chain joins TRBV14 to TRBJ2-2; D assignment may be TRBD1 or TRBD2 (5 bases each). Trimming took 0 bases from V and 4 from J, leaving 9 bases between them. The germline V gene encodes CDR1 SGHDN and CDR2 FVKESK. The CDR3 has 15 amino acids. The CDR3, as DNA: TGTGCCAGCAGCCAAGAGAGGGGACGCACCGGGGAGCTGTTTTTT. It encodes CASSQERGRTGELFF.

The chain links TRBV6-2 or TRBV6-3 to TRBJ2-7; 10 bases fit TRBD2. V lost 5 bases to trimming and J lost 4 bases; unmatched junction nucleotides: 8. CDR3 length: 15 residues. The V gene's germline CDR1 is MNHEY and CDR2 SVGEGT. Written as DNA, the CDR3 is TGTGCCAGCAGTCCCCGGGGACTAGCGCCTTACGAGCAGTACTTC. Encoded protein: CASSPRGLAPYEQYF.

This chain connects TRBV5-5 to TRBJ2-6; a possible D gene is TRBD2 (5 bases). Germline V gene data show CDR1 as SGHKS and CDR2 as YYEKEE (reference sequence). The V gene lost 4 bases and the J gene lost 1 base, with 9 bases spanning the gap. CDR3 length: 15 amino acids. This CDR3 is CASSTEGSGANVLTF. The CDR3 DNA reads TGTGCCAGCAGCACTGAGGGATCTGGGGCCAACGTCCTGACTTTC.

The chain is built from TRBV14 and TRBJ2-7; D uncertain. Trimming left V 1 base short and J 1 base short, with 11 bases between. The germline V gene has CDR1 SGHDN and CDR2 FVKESK. The CDR3 covers 15 residues. The CDR3 spells CASSQAPHRSYEQYF. The CDR3 nucleotides read TGTGCCAGCAGCCAAGCCCCCCACAGATCCTACGAGCAGTACTTC. Using reference TRBV14 and TRBJ2-7 for the parts outside the CDR3, the full variable domain is EAGVTQFPSHSVIEKGQTVTLRCDPISGHDNLYWYRRVMGKEIKFLLHFVKESKQDESGMPNNRFLAERTGGTYSTLKVQPAELEDSGVYFCASSQAPHRSYEQYFGPGTRLTVT.

The rearrangement uses TRBV5-1 and TRBJ2-7; TRBD1 aligns across 11 bases. The trim removed 5 bases at V and 5 bases at J, leaving 12 bases unmatched. Germline lookup yields CDR1 SGHRS and CDR2 YFSETQ. This CDR3 has 16 residues. CDR3 region: CASSTHGQGAENEQYF. CDR3 nucleotides: TGCGCCAGCAGTACTCACGGACAGGGGGCGGAAAACGAGCAGTACTTC.

CDR3 in DNA: TGTGCCAGCAGCCAACAGGGAAGTTCACCCCTCCACTTT. This encodes CASSQQGSSPLHF. The rearrangement joins TRBV3-1 (or the pseudogene TRBV3-2) to TRBJ1-6; tentatively, D is TRBD1 (5 bases). V was clipped by 2 bases and J by 9 bases, with 8 bases between them. Germline CDR1 is LGHDT and CDR2 is YNNKEL (reference sequence). This CDR3 region has 13 residues.

The chain carries TRBV11-2 and TRBJ2-7; 13 nucleotides agree with TRBD2. The CDR3 totals 15 residues. Germline V gene lookup returns CDR1 SGHAT and CDR2 FQNNGV. J was trimmed by 3 bases and V by 3 bases; bases with no gene match: 2. CDR3 residues: CASSLGLAGIYEQYF. The CDR3 DNA reads as TGTGCCAGCAGCTTGGGACTAGCGGGAATCTACGAGCAGTACTTC.

This clone was found a few times. This sequence joins TRBV12-5 and TRBJ2-1; tentatively, D is TRBD1 (5 bases). CDR3 length: 15 residues. Germline assignment: CDR1 LGHNT and CDR2 FRNRAP. V lost 3 bases and J 6 bases, leaving 15 bases between the germline ends. This CDR3 is CASGFQQGGANEQFF. CDR3 bases: TGTGCTAGTGGTTTCCAGCAGGGTGGTGCCAATGAGCAGTTCTTC.

The rearrangement joins TRBV29-1 to TRBJ2-3; the match to TRBD2 covers 8 bases. Germline-derived CDR1 and CDR2 are SQVTM and ANQGSEA. The V segment lost 1 base and the J segment 4 bases; nucleotides outside the gene matches: 13. This CDR3 contains 17 residues. For the CDR3, the DNA is TGCAGCGTTGAAGTGGGTGAAGCGGGGGTTGTCGCAGATACGCAGTATTTT. Translation: CSVEVGEAGVVADTQYF.

CDR3 sequence: CASSSYRDRGIQNSPLHF. Here the CDR3 DNA reads TGCGCCAGCAGCTCATACCGGGACAGGGGAATACAGAATTCACCCCTCCACTTT. The gene calls are TRBV5-1 and TRBJ1-6, with 10 bases fitting TRBD1. This CDR3 contains 18 residues. Germline V CDR1 and CDR2: SGHRS, YFSETQ. V was clipped by 3 bases and J by 7 bases; unmatched bases: 13. Combining the CDR3 with reference TRBV5-1 and TRBJ1-6 gives the whole variable domain KAGVTQTPRYLIKTRGQQVTLSCSPISGHRSVSWYQQTPGQGLQFLFEYFSETQRNKGNFPGRFSGRQFSNSRSEMNVSTLELGDSALYLCASSSYRDRGIQNSPLHFGNGTRLTVT.

The chain joins TRBV5-5 to TRBJ2-3; no firm D call. The V gene's germline CDR1 is SGHKS and CDR2 YYEKEE (reference sequence). The CDR3 has 15 residues. V was cut by 2 bases and J by 0 bases, with 10 bases left in between. The CDR3 bases are TGTGCCAGCAGCTTTTTTGCGGACAGCACAGATACGCAGTATTTT. Translating gives CASSFFADSTDTQYF.